These 30 T cell receptor beta chains share one sample of origin, sequenced in a study of cytomegalovirus exposure and HLA in healthy donors. The PCR had 60 Vbeta and 13 Jbeta primers. TCRdb keeps only in-frame clones here, not all; method: immunoSEQ multiplex PCR. This table holds around 130,000 clones, more than 60% found once. Specimen: PBMCs. The receptor set was obtained from a woman in her forties in good health and CMV-seropositive.

V and J are TRBV7-2 and TRBJ2-1, with D tentatively TRBD1 (6 bases). V lost 6 bases and J 1 base, leaving 13 bases between the germline ends. The CDR3 spans 15 residues. Germline values: CDR1 SGHTA, CDR2 FQGNSA. Here the CDR3 reads CASRRYRASYNEQFF. CDR3 nucleotides: TGTGCCAGCAGGCGGTACAGGGCTTCCTACAATGAGCAGTTCTTC. The whole variable domain, remainder taken from reference TRBV7-2 and TRBJ2-1, is GAGVSQSPSNKVTEKGKDVELRCDPISGHTALYWYRQSLGQGLEFLIYFQGNSAPDKSGLPSDRFSAERTGGSVSTLTIQRTQQEDSAVYLCASRRYRASYNEQFFGPGTRLTVL.

This clone was counted only a few times. This chain connects TRBV5-5 to TRBJ2-1, with a tentative D call TRBD1 (5 bases). V was clipped by 0 bases and J by 9 bases, with 7 bases between them. Per the germline V gene, CDR1 is SGHKS and CDR2 is YYEKEE (reference sequence). CDR3 length: 12 residues. The CDR3 loop reads CASSLVGAEQFF. The CDR3 coding sequence is TGTGCCAGCAGCTTGGTTGGGGCTGAGCAGTTCTTC.

This clone was counted only a few times. The rearrangement uses TRBV11-2 and TRBJ1-5; D call uncertain. V lost 4 bases to trimming and J lost 4 bases, with 5 bases between them. Germline CDR1 reads SGHAT; CDR2 reads FQNNGV. The CDR3 runs to 12 residues. The CDR3 DNA is TGTGCCAGCAGCTCCGGTAATCAGCCCCAGCATTTT. Encoded protein: CASSSGNQPQHF.

This clone was counted a single time. This chain links TRBV28 with TRBJ1-2; no definite D call. This CDR3 is 15 amino acids long. CDR1 and CDR2 from the germline V gene are MDHEN and SYDVKM. V lost 5 bases and J 0 bases, leaving 13 bases between the germline ends. CDR3 coding DNA: TGTGCCAGCAGTACACCCGCCTCCGCTAACTATGGCTACACCTTC. It yields the protein CASSTPASANYGYTF.

This clone was detected a few times. The chain uses TRBV5-1 and TRBJ1-3; 7 bases align to TRBD1. The CDR3 has 17 amino acids. CDR1 is SGHRS, CDR2 YFSETQ, per germline. V dropped 1 base and J dropped 0; count of bases not matched to a gene: 7. The CDR3 sequence is CASSLTPGQSSGNTIYF. DNA for the CDR3: TGCGCCAGCAGCTTGACTCCGGGACAGTCCTCTGGAAACACCATATATTTT.

This clone was seen only a few times. The chain recombines TRBV6-5 with TRBJ1-1; no firm D call. The CDR3 runs to 13 residues. Germline CDR1 and CDR2: MNHEY and SVGAGI. With 6 bases removed from V and 1 base from J, the gap between germline ends came to 9 bases. CDR3 nucleotides: TGTGCCAGCAGCCAGACACAGAACACTGAAGCTTTCTTT. Protein: CASSQTQNTEAFF.

The chain carries TRBV2 and TRBJ1-2, with no clear D. Trimming removed 4 bases at V and 4 bases at J, with 13 bases between. The CDR3 runs 14 residues. Germline lookup yields CDR1 SNHLY and CDR2 FYNNEI. CDR3 sequence: CASSVSDCRYGYTF. The CDR3 DNA reads TGTGCCAGCAGTGTTTCGGACTGTCGCTATGGCTACACCTTC.

This clone was counted a few times. The CDR3 DNA reads TGTGCCAGTAGATATCGGGGTGATCAGCCCCAGCATTTT. It specifies CASRYRGDQPQHF. The chain employs TRBV19 and TRBJ1-5; no reliable D call. Germline-derived CDR1 and CDR2 are LNHDA and SQIVND (reference sequence). With 6 bases removed from V and 5 bases from J, the gap between germline ends came to 11 bases. The CDR3 covers 13 residues.

The chain's CDR3 is CSALAGNEQFF. Written as DNA, the CDR3 is TGCAGTGCCCTGGCAGGGAATGAGCAGTTCTTC. The rearrangement joins TRBV20-1 to TRBJ2-1; D is possibly TRBD1 (5 bases). Trimming shortened V by 6 bases and J by 7 bases, and 10 bases separated the two germline ends. This CDR3 region has 11 residues. Germline V gives CDR1 DFQATT, CDR2 SNEGSKA (reference sequence).

The V call is TRBV27, the J call TRBJ1-2; TRBD1 might be the D (5 bases). Germline values: CDR1 MNHEY, CDR2 SMNVEV (reference sequence). Trimming cost V 5 bases and J 6 bases, with 19 bases left between them. The CDR3 sequence is 15 residues long. CDR3 sequence reads: CASSGYQGYPDGYTF. CDR3 nucleotide sequence: TGTGCCAGCAGTGGATACCAGGGATATCCCGATGGCTACACCTTC.

This clone was observed a few times. The rearrangement links TRBV4-1 to TRBJ2-1; 8 bases agree with TRBD1. Germline trimming cut 2 bases from V and 3 bases from J; bases unmatched to any gene: 3. Germline V gene lookup returns CDR1 MGHRA and CDR2 YSYEKL. The CDR3 totals 15 residues. The CDR3 nucleotides read TGCGCCAGCAGCCAATCGGGGACAGGCTACAATGAGCAGTTCTTC. Encoded protein: CASSQSGTGYNEQFF.

The chain employs TRBV5-6 and TRBJ2-7, with unresolved D. The CDR3 runs to 15 residues. CDR1 is SGHDT, CDR2 YYEEEE, per germline. With 1 base removed from V and 6 bases from J, the gap between germline ends came to 17 bases. Here the CDR3 reads CASSLKWMGPTEQYF. The CDR3, as DNA: TGTGCCAGCAGCTTGAAATGGATGGGCCCCACCGAGCAGTACTTC. The complete variable domain, with remaining parts taken from reference TRBV5-6 and TRBJ2-7, reads DAGVTQSPTHLIKTRGQQVTLRCSPKSGHDTVSWYQQALGQGPQFIFQYYEEEERQRGNFPDRFSGHQFPNYSSELNVNALLLGDSALYLCASSLKWMGPTEQYFGPGTRLTVT.

This clone has just a few counts. The rearrangement joins TRBV6-5 to TRBJ2-2; D is unclear. Germline CDR1 and CDR2: MNHEY and SVGAGI. V was trimmed by 6 bases and J by 0 bases, leaving 2 bases between them. CDR3 length: 12 residues. The CDR3 protein is CASSSNTGELFF. CDR3 in DNA: TGTGCCAGCAGCTCGAACACCGGGGAGCTGTTTTTT.

The genes are TRBV7-9 and TRBJ2-3, with 12 nucleotides matching TRBD1. Germline V gene data show CDR1 as SEHNR and CDR2 as FQNEAQ (reference sequence). CDR3 length: 16 residues. The V and J ends lost 4 bases and 5 bases, in that order; junction bases with no gene match: 7. The CDR3 reads CASSSLGQGALDTQYF. In nucleotides, the CDR3 is TGTGCCAGCAGCTCACTGGGACAGGGGGCCTTAGATACGCAGTATTTT. Variable domain in full (rest from reference TRBV7-9 and TRBJ2-3): DTGVSQNPRHKITKRGQNVTFRCDPISEHNRLYWYRQTLGQGPEFLTYFQNEAQLEKSRLLSDRFSAERPKGSFSTLEIQRTEQGDSAMYLCASSSLGQGALDTQYFGPGTRLTVL.

The chain has TRBV5-1 and TRBJ2-3; the match to TRBD2 covers 10 bases. There are 19 residues in the CDR3. The ends lost 0 bases at V and 0 bases at J; junction bases unmatched: 10. CDR1 is SGHRS and CDR2 is YFSETQ in the germline V gene. The CDR3 loop reads CASSLGGGLAVSSTDTQYF. Here the CDR3 DNA reads TGCGCCAGCAGCTTGGGCGGAGGACTAGCGGTTTCTAGCACAGATACGCAGTATTTT.

This rearrangement joins TRBV5-1 to TRBJ1-5; no firm D call. Trimming took off 2 bases at V and 5 bases at J, with 8 bases between the two ends. The V gene's germline CDR1 is SGHRS and CDR2 YFSETQ. This CDR3 is built from 13 residues. CDR3 coding DNA: TGCGCCAGCAGCTTAAGTACTGATCAGCCCCAGCATTTT. The encoded protein is CASSLSTDQPQHF.

The V gene is TRBV18, the J gene TRBJ2-7; weak D call: TRBD1 (5 bases). CDR1 and CDR2 from the germline V gene are KGHSH and LQKENI. The CDR3 is made up of 12 amino acids. The V end lost 6 bases, the J end lost 3 bases, and 9 bases lay between the germline ends. CDR3 region: CASSQDSYEQYF. The CDR3 DNA reads TGTGCCAGCTCTCAAGACAGCTACGAGCAGTACTTC.

The rearrangement joins TRBV10-3 to TRBJ2-7; 10 bases line up with TRBD2. The CDR3 totals 14 residues. Germline values: CDR1 ENHRY, CDR2 SYGVKD. Trimming removed 6 bases from V and 2 bases from J; junction bases left unmatched: 4. As DNA, the CDR3 is TGTGCCATCAGCACCGGGACTAGCGCCTACGAGCAGTACTTC. The encoded protein is CAISTGTSAYEQYF.

This clone was seen only a few times. The V gene is TRBV5-8, the J gene TRBJ1-5; no definite D call. Germline lookup yields CDR1 SGHTS and CDR2 YDEGEE. This CDR3 region has 13 residues. The V end lost 0 bases, the J end lost 5 bases, and 6 bases lay between the germline ends. The CDR3 coding sequence is TGTGCCAGCAGCTTGGACAGTTATCAGCCCCAGCATTTT. It specifies CASSLDSYQPQHF. The full variable domain, its missing parts supplied by reference TRBV5-8 and TRBJ1-5, is EAGVTQSPTHLIKTRGQQATLRCSPISGHTSVYWYQQALGLGLQFLLWYDEGEERNRGNFPPRFSGRQFPNYSSELNVNALELEDSALYLCASSLDSYQPQHFGDGTRLSIL.

This chain links TRBV28 with TRBJ1-5; the D is unclear. Trimming removed 6 bases at V and 4 bases at J, with 10 bases between. The CDR3 covers 13 residues. Germline V gives CDR1 MDHEN, CDR2 SYDVKM. The CDR3 here is CASSPPGNQPQHF. The DNA of the CDR3 is TGTGCCAGCAGCCCCCCCGGGAATCAGCCCCAGCATTTT.

Ten or more counts support this clone. This chain links TRBV5-1 with TRBJ1-2; the match to TRBD1 covers 8 bases. Per germline, CDR1 SGHRS and CDR2 YFSETQ. With V trimmed by 4 bases and J by 4 bases, 6 bases remained unmatched. The CDR3 length is 14 residues. The CDR3 DNA sequence: TGCGCCAGCAGCCCGACAGGGGACTCCTATGGCTACACCTTC. Protein sequence: CASSPTGDSYGYTF.

V gene TRBV7-9 combines with J gene TRBJ1-4, with 10 bases identical to TRBD1. V was clipped by 5 bases and J by 7 bases; unmatched bases: 16. The CDR3 has 18 residues. CDR1 and CDR2 (germline): SEHNR, FQNEAQ (reference sequence). This chain's CDR3 is CASSGGPGTGALSEKLFF. The CDR3 coding sequence is TGTGCCAGCAGCGGGGGGCCCGGGACAGGGGCCCTTAGTGAAAAACTGTTTTTT.

The V and J genes are TRBV7-9 and TRBJ2-1, with 7 positions matching TRBD1. The CDR3 has 16 amino acids. The germline gives CDR1 SEHNR, CDR2 FQNEAQ (reference sequence). V lost 4 bases to trimming and J lost 7 bases; unmatched junction nucleotides: 13. CDR3: CASSSWTGGPGNEQFF. Written as DNA, the CDR3 is TGTGCCAGCAGCTCCTGGACAGGCGGACCGGGGAATGAGCAGTTCTTC.

The chain carries TRBV28 and TRBJ2-1, with D possibly being TRBD2 (6 bases). Germline loops: CDR1 MDHEN, CDR2 SYDVKM. The CDR3 covers 13 residues. V lost 2 bases and J 11 bases, leaving 13 bases between the germline ends. CDR3 sequence reads: CASSLAGPKKQFF. The CDR3 DNA follows: TGTGCCAGCAGTTTAGCGGGGCCCAAAAAGCAGTTCTTC.

This chain connects TRBV7-9 to TRBJ1-4, with D hard to call. Germline V gene sequence: CDR1 SEHNR, CDR2 FQNEAQ (reference sequence). This CDR3 is 14 amino acids long. V was clipped by 4 bases and J by 8 bases, with 14 bases between them. CDR3: CASSSLPGVEKLFF. The CDR3 bases are TGTGCCAGCAGCTCACTACCCGGCGTGGAAAAACTGTTTTTT. Full variable domain (missing parts from reference TRBV7-9 and TRBJ1-4): DTGVSQNPRHKITKRGQNVTFRCDPISEHNRLYWYRQTLGQGPEFLTYFQNEAQLEKSRLLSDRFSAERPKGSFSTLEIQRTEQGDSAMYLCASSSLPGVEKLFFGSGTQLSVL.

Concerning this clone itself: Compared with germline, one end of the junction differs, possibly owing to a read error. Other nucleotide sequences in the sample specify the same CDR3. This sequence joins TRBV7-2 and TRBJ2-7, with a possible D match to TRBD2 (6 bases). Germline lookup yields CDR1 SGHTA and CDR2 FQGNSA. The CDR3 consists of 15 residues. The CDR3 sequence is CASTLGAGFSYEQYF. CDR3 nucleotides: TGCGCCAGCACCTTAGGAGCGGGCTTCTCCTACGAGCAGTACTTC. Full variable domain (missing parts from reference TRBV7-2 and TRBJ2-7): GAGVSQSPSNKVTEKGKDVELRCDPISGHTALYWYRQSLGQGLEFLIYFQGNSAPDKSGLPSDRFSAERTGGSVSTLTIQRTQQEDSAVYLCASTLGAGFSYEQYFGPGTRLTVT.

This chain uses TRBV18 with TRBJ2-7, with 8 bases lining up with TRBD2. Germline V gives CDR1 KGHSH, CDR2 LQKENI. CDR3 length: 14 amino acids. Losses at the gene ends were 3 bases for V and 4 bases for J; bases not matched to a gene: 5. The CDR3 reads CASSPSGTRYEQYF. The CDR3 DNA sequence: TGTGCCAGCTCACCTAGCGGGACCCGATACGAGCAGTACTTC.

Only a few counts were recorded for this clone. The rearrangement uses TRBV28 and TRBJ2-3; TRBD1 matches 7 bases. V was pared by 0 bases and J by 6 bases, with 3 bases of the junction left unmatched. Germline lookup yields CDR1 MDHEN and CDR2 SYDVKM. The CDR3 has 14 amino acids. The CDR3 region has the DNA TGTGCCAGCAGTTTATGGAGGGGGCTTGATACGCAGTATTTT. Amino acid sequence: CASSLWRGLDTQYF.

This clone was seen only a few times. The rearrangement joins TRBV9 to TRBJ1-5; perhaps TRBD1 as D (5 bases). This CDR3 is built from 13 residues. Germline V lookup: CDR1 SGDLS, CDR2 YYNGEE. With 1 base removed from V and 4 bases from J, the gap between germline ends came to 6 bases. CDR3 nucleotide sequence: TGTGCCAGCAGCGTACGGGGGAATCAGCCCCAGCATTTT. This translates into CASSVRGNQPQHF. Variable domain in full (rest from reference TRBV9 and TRBJ1-5): DSGVTQTPKHLITATGQRVTLRCSPRSGDLSVYWYQQSLDQGLQFLIQYYNGEERAKGNILERFSAQQFPDLHSELNLSSLELGDSALYFCASSVRGNQPQHFGDGTRLSIL.

The V and J genes are TRBV28 and TRBJ2-3, with D possibly TRBD2 on 5 matching bases. The CDR3 length is 15 residues. CDR1 MDHEN and CDR2 SYDVKM come from the germline V gene. V lost 6 bases to trimming and J lost 3 bases, with 16 bases between them. The CDR3 is CASSEIGSRTDTQYF. The CDR3 DNA reads as TGTGCCAGCAGCGAAATTGGGAGTAGAACAGATACGCAGTATTTT. Full variable domain (outside the CDR3, taken from reference TRBV28 and TRBJ2-3): DVKVTQSSRYLVKRTGEKVFLECVQDMDHENMFWYRQDPGLGLRLIYFSYDVKMKEKGDIPEGYSVSREKKERFSLILESASTNQTSMYLCASSEIGSRTDTQYFGPGTRLTVL.